This is a list of T cell receptor beta chains from one sample in a study of blood T cell repertoires in COVID-19. Only in-frame clones appear in the TCRdb table, and some are missing; sequencing was by immunoSEQ multiplex PCR. The sample has 160,000 or so clones; 75% to 90% are singletons. What was sequenced was peripheral blood. The receptors shown here come from a human donor in a cohort sampled during active COVID-19. Both conserved end residues are part of each CDR3. Each record gives: V gene, J gene, CDR3 protein.

TRBV2	TRBJ2-3	CASTVDGLAGDTQYF
TRBV30	TRBJ1-5	CAWRRNSNQPQHF
TRBV18	TRBJ2-2	CASSVGTGNTGELFF
TRBV15	TRBJ2-2	CATSRDPPGTLTNTGELFF
TRBV12-3/TRBV12-4	TRBJ1-2	CASGGASNYGYTF
TRBV5-1	TRBJ2-4	CASSPKTRRPKNIQYF
TRBV7-2	TRBJ2-7	CASRPTGDYREQYF
TRBV19	TRBJ2-7	CASSIQSSYEQYF
TRBV5-4	TRBJ2-3	CASSPLAGATDTQYF
TRBV5-1	TRBJ2-1	CASSFTGTNEQFF
TRBV11-2	TRBJ1-5	CASSLSGTGFTNQPQHF
TRBV7-2	TRBJ1-2	CASSPGGGVGGYTF
TRBV6-5	TRBJ2-5	CASTELARGETQYF
TRBV5-4	TRBJ1-3	CASSLYSRGGAGNTIYF
TRBV5-6	TRBJ1-2	CASSYGTALYGYTF
TRBV5-1	TRBJ2-3	CASSRLAGGPGDTQYF
TRBV6-1	TRBJ1-2	CASSDGQFLGYTF
TRBV9	TRBJ2-7	CASSVADSSGAYEQYF
TRBV7-7	TRBJ1-1	CASSLARGEGIRNTEAFF
TRBV7-2	TRBJ1-5	CASSLQGRNQPQHF
TRBV4-3	TRBJ1-2	CASSQDGDYGYTF
TRBV6-5	TRBJ2-3	CASGGLRTTDTQYF